The 20 T cell receptor beta chains below all came from one sample that was sequenced in a study of response to subunit inactivated influenza vaccine. A single record per CDR3 protein comes from TCRdb applying MiXCR to the RT-PCR reads. The table records 150,000 to 200,000 distinct CDR3 sequences, about an eighth of them present only once. These same records also appear under a second study, on T cells expressing NK-cell markers. From that study: A 5'RACE template switching approach incorporating UMIs was used to make TCR beta cDNA.

The sequenced sample was CD8+ T cells sorted from PBMCs, obtained about 13 days after vaccination. The receptors originated from a man in his fifties who received an inactivated influenza vaccine.

In this sample, this clonotype turned up many times. J is TRBJ2-7 and V is TRBV12-3 or TRBV12-4; possible D gene TRBD2, 6 bases. The CDR3 totals 14 residues. Trimming pared 5 bases from V and 6 bases from J, leaving 17 bases between. The DNA of the CDR3 is TGTGCCAGCAGTAACAGGAGGGGAGAAGGCGAGCAGTACTTC. Protein sequence: CASSNRRGEGEQYF.

This clonotype was found many times. The V gene is TRBV6-6, the J gene TRBJ2-7, with D hard to call. CDR1 is MNHNY and CDR2 is SVGAGI in the germline V gene (reference sequence). V lost 0 bases to trimming and J lost 4 bases, with 7 bases between them. The CDR3 length is 13 residues. CDR3 nucleotide sequence: TGTGCCAGCAGTTACTCCGGGCAGTACGAGCAGTACTTC. Its translation: CASSYSGQYEQYF.

This clonotype appeared a few times. This sequence joins TRBV11-2 and TRBJ1-1; maybe TRBD1 (6 bases). There are 12 residues in the CDR3. Germline V gives CDR1 SGHAT, CDR2 FQNNGV. Trimming shortened V by 3 bases and J by 4 bases, and 6 bases separated the two germline ends. The chain's CDR3 is CASSFRGTEAFF. The CDR3 DNA reads TGTGCCAGCAGCTTCAGGGGCACTGAAGCTTTCTTT.

The sample holds a few counts of this clonotype. J is TRBJ2-1 and V is TRBV6-2 or TRBV6-3, with D possibly matching TRBD1 (6 bases). V was pared by 0 bases and J by 1 base, with 10 bases between. Germline values: CDR1 MNHEY, CDR2 SVGEGT. The CDR3 length is 16 residues. In DNA, the CDR3 is TGTGCCAGCAGTTACTCACCAGGGGTATCCTACAATGAGCAGTTCTTC. This translates into CASSYSPGVSYNEQFF.

This rearrangement joins TRBV14 to TRBJ2-2, with a tentative D call TRBD1 (5 bases). Germline-derived CDR1 and CDR2 are SGHDN and FVKESK. This CDR3 comprises 14 residues. V lost 5 bases, J lost 6 bases, and 13 bases lay in between. CDR3 protein: CASSISQGSGELFF. CDR3 in DNA: TGTGCCAGCAGCATTTCCCAGGGTTCCGGGGAGCTGTTTTTT.

This clonotype has ten or more counts. This chain joins TRBV2 and TRBJ2-1; D is unresolved. The CDR3 has 14 amino acids. V gave up 2 bases and J gave up 4 bases, with 9 bases separating them. Germline V CDR1 and CDR2: SNHLY, FYNNEI. As DNA, the CDR3 is TGTGCCAGCAGTGAATGGACCGCTTACAATGAGCAGTTCTTC. Translating it yields CASSEWTAYNEQFF.

This clonotype was counted only a few times. The DNA for the CDR3 is TGCAGCGTTGAAGATTGGGGACTAGCGGGGAATGAGCAGTTCTTC. Residues: CSVEDWGLAGNEQFF. The chain employs TRBV29-1 and TRBJ2-1, with 13 bases that match TRBD2. Per germline, CDR1 SQVTM and CDR2 ANQGSEA. V lost 0 bases and J lost 7; bases outside the gene matches: 3. The CDR3 is 15 amino acids.

This clonotype has at least ten counts. The rearrangement links TRBV29-1 to TRBJ2-7; D ambiguous. From germline, CDR1 is SQVTM and CDR2 ANQGSEA. Trimming left V 4 bases short and J 6 bases short, with 13 bases between. CDR3 length: 12 amino acids. CDR3 sequence: CSVVAASGEQYF. The CDR3 nucleotides read TGCAGCGTTGTGGCGGCCTCCGGCGAGCAGTACTTC.

This clonotype was observed at least ten times. The rearrangement links TRBV5-1 to TRBJ2-1, with 7 bases lining up with TRBD2. Trimming removed 4 bases from V and 1 base from J; junction bases left unmatched: 8. Germline-derived CDR1 and CDR2 are SGHRS and YFSETQ. CDR3 length: 16 amino acids. The CDR3 loop reads CASSPPAAGSYNEQFF. The DNA of the CDR3 is TGCGCCAGCAGCCCCCCAGCAGCGGGGTCCTACAATGAGCAGTTCTTC.

This clonotype was detected many times. The rearrangement joins TRBV29-1 to TRBJ2-3; D is perhaps TRBD1 (5 bases). Per germline, CDR1 SQVTM and CDR2 ANQGSEA. The CDR3 is 13 amino acids. Trimming shortened V by 6 bases and J by 6 bases, and 16 bases separated the two germline ends. CDR3 sequence reads: CSVQARTEDTQYF. The CDR3 nucleotides read TGCAGCGTACAGGCGAGGACGGAGGATACGCAGTATTTT.

V and J are TRBV2 and TRBJ2-5; TRBD1 might be the D (8 bases). Germline V gene lookup returns CDR1 SNHLY and CDR2 FYNNEI. This CDR3 has 15 residues. Deletions cut 5 bases from V and 2 bases from J, with 15 bases between. This chain's CDR3 is CASSRYRGGQETQYF. DNA of the CDR3: TGTGCCAGCAGTCGCTACAGGGGGGGTCAAGAGACCCAGTACTTC.

The V gene is TRBV6-2 or TRBV6-3, the J gene TRBJ1-5; TRBD1 matches at 7 bases. V shed 4 bases and J 0 bases; nucleotides not matched to a gene: 6. Germline lookup yields CDR1 MNHEY and CDR2 SVGEGT. The CDR3 length is 16 residues. The CDR3 nucleotides are TGTGCCAGCAGTTGGACCGGGACAGCTAGCAATCAGCCCCAGCATTTT. Translating gives CASSWTGTASNQPQHF.

This chain connects TRBV7-6 to TRBJ2-5; a possible D gene is TRBD2 (6 bases). Trimming left V 5 bases short and J 3 bases short, with 19 bases between. This CDR3 has 16 residues. Germline V gene sequence: CDR1 SGHVS, CDR2 FNYEAQ. The CDR3 protein is CASSQGLGGYKETQYF. CDR3 nucleotides: TGTGCCAGCAGCCAAGGGCTCGGGGGTTACAAAGAGACCCAGTACTTC.

The chain has TRBV11-2 and TRBJ2-1; 7 bases map to TRBD2. This CDR3 is built from 18 residues. With V trimmed by 5 bases and J by 2 bases, 15 bases remained unmatched. CDR1 and CDR2 (germline): SGHAT, FQNNGV. The CDR3 spells CASSLRRETSFPYNEQFF. In nucleotides, the CDR3 is TGTGCCAGCAGCCTGAGGCGGGAGACTAGTTTCCCCTACAATGAGCAGTTCTTC.

In this sample, this clonotype turned up many times. The chain combines TRBV12-3 or TRBV12-4 with TRBJ2-1, with a tentative D call TRBD1 (6 bases). The CDR3 runs 16 residues. V gave up 4 bases and J gave up 5 bases, with 18 bases separating them. CDR3 protein: CASSSPGAGRDNEQFF. The CDR3 DNA reads as TGTGCCAGCAGTTCCCCAGGGGCAGGGCGCGACAATGAGCAGTTCTTC.

The CDR3 reads CASSGPGQDYEQYF. CDR3 coding DNA: TGTGCCAGCAGCGGGCCGGGACAGGACTACGAGCAGTACTTC. The chain recombines TRBV7-6 with TRBJ2-7; 8 bases are a match to TRBD1. The trim removed 5 bases at V and 3 bases at J, leaving 6 bases unmatched. Germline values: CDR1 SGHVS, CDR2 FNYEAQ. This CDR3 comprises 14 residues.

This clonotype was picked up a small number of times. V usage is TRBV2 and J usage is TRBJ1-1, with D perhaps TRBD1 (6 bases). This CDR3 is 14 amino acids long. V was clipped by 6 bases and J by 5 bases, with 16 bases between them. Germline values: CDR1 SNHLY, CDR2 FYNNEI. The CDR3 here is CASRKYGGATEAFF. CDR3 DNA sequence: TGTGCCAGCAGAAAGTACGGGGGCGCGACTGAAGCTTTCTTT.

In its sample, this clonotype was seen a few times. The chain links TRBV27 to TRBJ2-7; D possibly corresponds to TRBD1 (8 bases). Deletions cut 0 bases from V and 1 base from J, with 13 bases between. Germline V gene lookup returns CDR1 MNHEY and CDR2 SMNVEV (reference sequence). The CDR3 spans 16 residues. CDR3 coding DNA: TGTGCCAGCAGTTTATCTGAACAGGGGGGGTCCTACGAGCAGTACTTC. This codes for CASSLSEQGGSYEQYF.

The sample holds a few counts of this clonotype. This chain joins TRBV4-1 and TRBJ2-7; tentative D call: TRBD2 (5 bases). The germline V and J ends were trimmed by 5 bases and 2 bases, with 16 bases remaining between them. There are 15 residues in the CDR3. Germline V gene lookup returns CDR1 MGHRA and CDR2 YSYEKL. The DNA of the CDR3 is TGCGCCAGCAGCACCAGACAAGGGAGACCCTACGAGCAGTACTTC. Its protein product is CASSTRQGRPYEQYF.

The chain couples TRBV27 to TRBJ2-5; either TRBD1 or TRBD2 may supply D (6 bases each). The CDR3 runs to 14 residues. Trimming shortened V by 6 bases and J by 3 bases, and 14 bases separated the two germline ends. CDR1 is MNHEY, CDR2 SMNVEV, per germline (reference sequence). CDR3 residues: CASSLLGGKETQYF. CDR3 DNA: TGTGCCAGCAGCCTGCTAGGGGGGAAAGAGACCCAGTACTTC.